These 27 T cell receptor beta chains share one sample of origin, sequenced in a study of shared clonotypes between healthy human individuals. Selected positively for CCR7 and CD45RO-negative, naive CD8 cells excluded terminally differentiated effector memory CD45RA+ cells. Profiled with immunoSEQ multiplex PCR; TCRdb holds only in-frame clones, not every one. The repertoire holds 800,000 to 950,000 clones, approximately 97% seen once, with less than 0.25% in the top ten. Sequencing was carried out using naive CD8+ T cells sorted from blood. The receptors were sampled from a man aged 25 to 40 in good health.

The gene calls are TRBV6-1 and TRBJ2-7; D is ambiguous. Per germline, CDR1 MNHNS and CDR2 SASEGT. The CDR3 is made up of 17 amino acids. Deletions cut 1 base from V and 0 bases from J, with 16 bases between. This chain's CDR3 is CASSEEVGLLHSYEQYF. The DNA for the CDR3 is TGTGCCAGCAGTGAAGAGGTGGGCCTCCTACACTCCTACGAGCAGTACTTC.

The V gene is TRBV7-9, the J gene TRBJ2-1; unclear D gene. The germline gives CDR1 SEHNR, CDR2 FQNEAQ (reference sequence). V was trimmed by 4 bases and J by 6 bases, leaving 7 bases between them. The CDR3 is 12 residues long. The CDR3 DNA sequence: TGTGCCAGCAGCTGGGCCAGCAATGAGCAGTTCTTC. Protein sequence: CASSWASNEQFF.

This clone occurred once. The chain has TRBV7-6 and TRBJ1-1; possibly TRBD1 for D (5 bases). This CDR3 spans 13 amino acids. Trimming removed 6 bases from V and 3 bases from J, with 11 bases in between. Germline V gene sequence: CDR1 SGHVS, CDR2 FNYEAQ. The CDR3 DNA follows: TGTGCCAGCAGGGAGGGGCCATACACTGAAGCTTTCTTT. Its protein product is CASREGPYTEAFF.

This clone showed up just once. The chain joins TRBV11-3 to TRBJ2-5; TRBD1 agrees at 7 bases. Germline CDR1 SGHNT, CDR2 YENEEA. The CDR3 runs 14 residues. The J segment lost 1 base and the V segment lost 5 bases, leaving 4 bases of the junction unmatched. In nucleotides, the CDR3 is TGTGCCAGCAGCGACCGGGACAGCCAAGAGACCCAGTACTTC. Amino acid sequence: CASSDRDSQETQYF.

The chain joins TRBV30 to TRBJ2-2; D is undetermined. From germline, CDR1 is GTSNPN and CDR2 SVGIG (reference sequence). The CDR3 covers 14 residues. Trimming took off 3 bases at V and 0 bases at J, with 8 bases between the two ends. The CDR3 loop is CAWSPDSNTGELFF. CDR3 DNA: TGTGCCTGGAGCCCAGACTCGAACACCGGGGAGCTGTTTTTT.

The chain combines TRBV15 with TRBJ2-1; D may be TRBD2 (5 bases). The ends were cut back, 3 bases at V and 5 bases at J, with 26 bases in the middle. Germline CDR1 reads LNHNV; CDR2 reads YYDKDF (reference sequence). The CDR3 spans 19 residues. CDR3 in amino acids: CATSRGFTKAELNHNEQFF. The CDR3 DNA reads as TGTGCCACCAGCAGGGGATTTACCAAAGCGGAATTGAACCACAATGAGCAGTTCTTC.

This rearrangement joins TRBV6-5 to TRBJ2-7; D might be TRBD1 (6 bases). The CDR3 sequence is 14 residues long. CDR1 is MNHEY, CDR2 SVGAGI, per germline. Trimming cost V 2 bases and J 5 bases, with 13 bases left between them. The CDR3 sequence is CASSYGTSIHEQYF. The DNA of the CDR3 is TGTGCCAGCAGTTACGGGACATCGATCCACGAGCAGTACTTC.

This sequence joins TRBV10-2 and TRBJ2-2; no firm D call. The CDR3 spans 14 residues. CDR1 and CDR2 (germline): WSHSY, SAAADI. Trimming pared 4 bases from V and 5 bases from J, leaving 11 bases between. In DNA form, the CDR3 reads TGCGCCAGCAGTGTCTACAGCAATACCGGGGAGCTGTTTTTT. It codes for CASSVYSNTGELFF.

A note on this clone: Other nucleotide sequences from this sample produce the same CDR3. The rearrangement joins TRBV7-9 to TRBJ2-7; 9 nucleotides align to TRBD1. CDR1 SEHNR and CDR2 FQNEAQ come from the germline V gene (reference sequence). The V gene end was trimmed by 5 bases and the J gene end by 2 bases; junction bases not matched to a gene: 7. The CDR3 runs to 15 residues. DNA of the CDR3: TGTGCCAGCAGCAGCCGGGACAGGGCTACCTACGAGCAGTACTTC. Translated, it gives CASSSRDRATYEQYF.

This chain uses TRBV6-5 with TRBJ2-7; D ambiguous. Germline-derived CDR1 and CDR2 are MNHEY and SVGAGI. The CDR3 consists of 14 residues. V lost 8 bases to trimming and J lost 2 bases, with 16 bases between them. CDR3 region: CASSTRRPPYEQYF. In DNA form, the CDR3 reads TGTGCCAGCTCAACAAGGCGCCCTCCCTACGAGCAGTACTTC.

The chain has TRBV4-3 and TRBJ2-6; TRBD1 aligns across 10 bases. Per germline, CDR1 LGHNA and CDR2 YSLEER. Trimming cost V 1 base and J 0 bases; bases outside gene matches: 0. The CDR3 runs to 17 residues. The CDR3 DNA reads as TGCGCCAGCAGCCAAGGGGACAGGGGCTCTGGGGCCAACGTCCTGACTTTC. It specifies CASSQGDRGSGANVLTF.

The chain couples TRBV7-8 to TRBJ2-1; 7 bases agree with TRBD2. Germline V gene lookup returns CDR1 SGHVS and CDR2 FQNEAQ. This CDR3 is 16 amino acids long. V lost 1 base to trimming and J lost 5 bases; unmatched junction nucleotides: 8. CDR3 sequence: CASSLVETSIDNEQFF. Here the CDR3 DNA reads TGTGCCAGCAGCTTAGTAGAGACTAGCATAGACAATGAGCAGTTCTTC.

The rearrangement uses TRBV10-2 and TRBJ2-3, with 11 bases identical to TRBD2. Germline CDR1 WSHSY, CDR2 SAAADI. The CDR3 runs 15 residues. Trimming cost V 6 bases and J 1 base; bases outside gene matches: 3. The DNA for the CDR3 is TGCGCCAGCAGGACTAGCGGGACGGGCACAGATACGCAGTATTTT. Residues: CASRTSGTGTDTQYF.

The genes are TRBV7-6 and TRBJ1-1, with D tentatively TRBD1 (6 bases). The CDR3 totals 15 residues. Germline CDR1 and CDR2: SGHVS and FNYEAQ. Deletions cut 3 bases from V and 4 bases from J, with 15 bases between. Written as DNA, the CDR3 is TGTGCCAGCAGCTTGGGGGGCGGTGGAGGCACTGAAGCTTTCTTT. Translated, it gives CASSLGGGGGTEAFF. Full variable domain (outside the CDR3, taken from reference TRBV7-6 and TRBJ1-1): GAGVSQSPRYKVTKRGQDVALRCDPISGHVSLYWYRQALGQGPEFLTYFNYEAQQDKSGLPNDRFSAERPEGSISTLTIQRTEQRDSAMYRCASSLGGGGGTEAFFGQGTRLTVV.

This rearrangement joins TRBV7-9 to TRBJ1-1, with D unclear. The ends were cut back, 5 bases at V and 1 base at J, with 17 bases in the middle. This CDR3 is built from 16 residues. Per germline, CDR1 SEHNR and CDR2 FQNEAQ (reference sequence). CDR3: CASSPFVGASNTEAFF. The CDR3 DNA reads TGTGCCAGCAGCCCTTTCGTGGGTGCATCGAACACTGAAGCTTTCTTT. Looking up the rest from reference TRBV7-9 and TRBJ1-1 gives the full variable domain: DTGVSQNPRHKITKRGQNVTFRCDPISEHNRLYWYRQTLGQGPEFLTYFQNEAQLEKSRLLSDRFSAERPKGSFSTLEIQRTEQGDSAMYLCASSPFVGASNTEAFFGQGTRLTVV.

This chain connects TRBV9 to TRBJ2-7; D is perhaps TRBD1 (5 bases). CDR1 is SGDLS, CDR2 YYNGEE, per germline. This CDR3 has 15 amino acids. Trimming took off 3 bases at V and 0 bases at J, with 13 bases between the two ends. The CDR3 DNA reads TGTGCCAGCAGCGAGGGGTGGGCCTCCTCCTACGAGCAGTACTTC. Residues: CASSEGWASSYEQYF. The whole variable domain, filled in from reference TRBV9 and TRBJ2-7, reads DSGVTQTPKHLITATGQRVTLRCSPRSGDLSVYWYQQSLDQGLQFLIQYYNGEERAKGNILERFSAQQFPDLHSELNLSSLELGDSALYFCASSEGWASSYEQYFGPGTRLTVT.

V is TRBV7-9 and J is TRBJ2-7, with 13 positions matching TRBD2. The CDR3 is made up of 16 amino acids. Germline V gene sequence: CDR1 SEHNR, CDR2 FQNEAQ (reference sequence). Trimming at V came to 5 bases and at J to 2 bases, leaving 6 bases not matched to a gene. This CDR3 reads CASSPAGLAGAYEQYF. Written as DNA, the CDR3 is TGTGCCAGCAGCCCGGCAGGACTAGCGGGAGCCTACGAGCAGTACTTC. The full variable domain, in which reference TRBV7-9 and TRBJ2-7 provide the parts outside the CDR3, is DTGVSQNPRHKITKRGQNVTFRCDPISEHNRLYWYRQTLGQGPEFLTYFQNEAQLEKSRLLSDRFSAERPKGSFSTLEIQRTEQGDSAMYLCASSPAGLAGAYEQYFGPGTRLTVT.

The V and J genes are TRBV5-1 and TRBJ2-7; 11 bases line up with TRBD1. Unmatched junction bases numbered 8, after V lost 4 bases and J lost 2 bases. The CDR3 contains 16 residues. Germline assignment: CDR1 SGHRS and CDR2 YFSETQ. The CDR3 is CASSAGQGVPAYEQYF. As DNA, the CDR3 is TGCGCCAGCAGCGCGGGACAGGGGGTGCCGGCCTACGAGCAGTACTTC.

V usage is TRBV5-1 and J usage is TRBJ2-1, with 12 bases identical to TRBD2. The CDR3 loop spans 17 amino acids. J lost 9 bases, V lost 1 base, and 11 bases had no gene match. Germline values: CDR1 SGHRS, CDR2 YFSETQ. This CDR3 reads CASSLIGLAGGPSEQFF. The CDR3 bases are TGCGCCAGCAGCTTGATAGGCCTAGCGGGAGGGCCCAGTGAGCAGTTCTTC.

The chain carries TRBV11-2 and TRBJ2-1; D call uncertain. V lost 5 bases, J lost 5 bases, and 16 bases lay in between. This CDR3 is 15 amino acids long. Germline V gene lookup returns CDR1 SGHAT and CDR2 FQNNGV. CDR3 in DNA: TGTGCCAGCAGCCAAACCGGCATGCTGGACAATGAGCAGTTCTTC. Encoded protein: CASSQTGMLDNEQFF.

In this sample, this clone turned up once. This chain uses TRBV4-1 with TRBJ1-1; D is uncertain. The CDR3 is made up of 15 amino acids. Germline V gives CDR1 MGHRA, CDR2 YSYEKL. Trimming stripped 0 bases from V and 1 base from J, with 9 bases between. The CDR3 nucleotides read TGCGCCAGCAGCCAAGATCTGACACCGAACACTGAAGCTTTCTTT. It translates to CASSQDLTPNTEAFF.

The chain joins TRBV11-2 to TRBJ1-3; D ambiguous. There are 15 residues in the CDR3. Germline V gene sequence: CDR1 SGHAT, CDR2 FQNNGV. V was shortened by 5 bases and J by 0 bases, with 11 bases between the two germline ends. CDR3 DNA: TGTGCCAGCAGCCCAGTTAATCTCTCTGGAAACACCATATATTTT. Its protein is CASSPVNLSGNTIYF.

The chain joins TRBV19 to TRBJ2-3, with D unclear. Germline assignment: CDR1 LNHDA and CDR2 SQIVND (reference sequence). This CDR3 spans 16 amino acids. V was clipped by 1 base and J by 0 bases, with 11 bases between them. The CDR3 here is CASSIGGSTSTDTQYF. Written as DNA, the CDR3 is TGTGCCAGTAGTATAGGCGGATCAACTAGCACAGATACGCAGTATTTT.

This clone was found a few times. The chain couples TRBV7-9 to TRBJ1-1; 7 bases are shared with TRBD1. V gave up 3 bases and J gave up 1 base; unmatched junction bases: 2. CDR1 is SEHNR and CDR2 is FQNEAQ in the germline V gene (reference sequence). There are 14 residues in the CDR3. DNA for the CDR3: TGTGCCAGCAGCTTGGACAGGTCGAACACTGAAGCTTTCTTT. This sequence encodes CASSLDRSNTEAFF.

The J gene is TRBJ2-1, the V gene TRBV5-6, with 10 bases that match TRBD2. The CDR3 contains 15 residues. The V gene end was trimmed by 0 bases and the J gene end by 9 bases; junction bases not matched to a gene: 6. Germline V CDR1 and CDR2: SGHDT, YYEEEE. Written as DNA, the CDR3 is TGTGCCAGCAGCTTGGCCAGCGGGAGGGCCGCTGAGCAGTTCTTC. Its translation: CASSLASGRAAEQFF.

Turning to this clone: The junction and the germline gene differ at one end; a read error may be behind it. The chain uses TRBV7-2 and TRBJ2-2; 9 bases line up with TRBD2. In germline, CDR1 is SGHTA, CDR2 FQGNSA. The CDR3 loop spans 16 amino acids. The CDR3 DNA sequence: TGTGCCAGCAGCGCCGGGGCTAGCGGGAACGCCGGGGAGCTGTTTTTT. Translated, it gives CASSAGASGNAGELFF. The full variable domain, rest sourced from reference TRBV7-2 and TRBJ2-2, is GAGVSQSPSNKVTEKGKDVELRCDPISGHTALYWYRQSLGQGLEFLIYFQGNSAPDKSGLPSDRFSAERTGGSVSTLTIQRTQQEDSAVYLCASSAGASGNAGELFFGEGSRLTVL.

The V call is TRBV6-5, the J call TRBJ2-7; 9 bases line up with TRBD1. The V gene's germline CDR1 is MNHEY and CDR2 SVGAGI. After removal of 3 bases from V and 5 bases from J, the junction contained 5 bases not matched to a gene. This CDR3 spans 14 amino acids. The CDR3 loop is CASSYSTGGHEQYF. CDR3 bases: TGTGCCAGCAGTTATTCTACAGGGGGCCACGAGCAGTACTTC.